The clone carrying this T cell receptor (beta chain) showed up just a few times. The data were obtained in a study of blood T cell repertoires in COVID-19. Looking at the study overall: Donors in the United States, Italy and Spain gave samples during acute or convalescent COVID-19. T cells, B-cell-depleted T cells, or PBMCs supplied cDNA or gDNA.

In the study's own analysis: Counts of nucleated cells, estimated from reference gene primer amplification, were obtained. The data were produced by immunoSEQ multiplex PCR, yet TCRdb's version contains in-frame clones alone and is incomplete. The V and J calls and clone size were taken over from that table, and D and trimming were inferred from the DNA. The table shows fewer than 55,000 clones, with 86% occurring only once. The TCR originated in a woman between 55 and 75 years old with acute or convalescent COVID-19. Sequenced material: peripheral blood.

The CDR3 sequence: CASQPPEVETQYF. Written as DNA, the CDR3 is TGTGCCAGCCAACCCCCGGAGGTGGAGACCCAGTACTTC. This rearrangement joins TRBV19 to TRBJ2-5, with a possible D match to TRBD2 (5 bases). CDR1 is LNHDA, CDR2 SQIVND, per germline (reference sequence). The CDR3 spans 13 residues. V was cut by 9 bases and J by 5 bases, with 16 bases left in between.